Shown below are 27 T cell receptor beta chains from a single sample sequenced in a study of cytomegalovirus exposure and HLA in healthy donors. Primers for the PCR totalled 60 Vbeta and 13 Jbeta. Assay used: immunoSEQ multiplex PCR; TCRdb lists only in-frame clones, some missing. Its clone listing holds over 70,000 clones. Sample: PBMCs. These receptors were obtained from a woman aged 40 to 50 in good health and CMV-seropositive.

The chain carries TRBV18 and TRBJ2-4, with D possibly matching TRBD2 (6 bases). V dropped 4 bases and J dropped 3 bases, with 31 bases sitting between them. CDR1 is KGHSH and CDR2 is LQKENI in the germline V gene. This CDR3 spans 21 amino acids. The CDR3 DNA reads TGTGCCAGCTCACTAGATTCAAACGGGAGCCTTAATGGTAAGGACAAAAACATTCAGTACTTC. Its translation is CASSLDSNGSLNGKDKNIQYF.

The chain combines TRBV7-2 with TRBJ2-7; TRBD2 matches at 7 bases. CDR1 and CDR2 from the germline V gene are SGHTA and FQGNSA. With V trimmed by 5 bases and J by 6 bases, 13 bases remained unmatched. The CDR3 totals 15 residues. CDR3 sequence (DNA): TGTGCCAGCAGCCTTATGGGATCGGGAGGAGGCGAGCAGTACTTC. Translation gives CASSLMGSGGGEQYF. Using reference TRBV7-2 and TRBJ2-7 for the parts outside the CDR3, the full variable domain is GAGVSQSPSNKVTEKGKDVELRCDPISGHTALYWYRQSLGQGLEFLIYFQGNSAPDKSGLPSDRFSAERTGGSVSTLTIQRTQQEDSAVYLCASSLMGSGGGEQYFGPGTRLTVT.

The chain has TRBV4-2 and TRBJ2-5; possibly TRBD1 for D (6 bases). Germline assignment: CDR1 LGHNA and CDR2 YNFKEQ. V lost 1 base, J lost 5 bases, and 17 bases lay in between. This CDR3 contains 16 residues. CDR3 DNA sequence: TGTGCCAGCAGCCAAGGCAGGGGTGATTTTGGGGAGACCCAGTACTTC. Protein product: CASSQGRGDFGETQYF.

The V and J genes are TRBV9 and TRBJ2-1; D perhaps matches TRBD1 (5 bases). The germline V and J ends were trimmed by 1 base and 0 bases, with 17 bases remaining between them. The germline V gene has CDR1 SGDLS and CDR2 YYNGEE. CDR3 length equals 18 residues. CDR3 sequence: CASSVNRQGDRSYNEQFF. CDR3 bases: TGTGCCAGCAGCGTAAATCGTCAGGGTGACCGCTCCTACAATGAGCAGTTCTTC.

This chain uses TRBV2 with TRBJ1-2, with TRBD1 as a possible D gene (5 bases). CDR1 is SNHLY, CDR2 FYNNEI, per germline. CDR3 length equals 12 residues. V gave up 7 bases and J gave up 3 bases, with 9 bases separating them. The CDR3 coding sequence is TGTGCCAGCATCAGGGAGGACTATGGCTACACCTTC. Protein: CASIREDYGYTF.

The rearrangement links TRBV29-1 to TRBJ2-3, with D possibly being TRBD1 (5 bases). The CDR3 has 14 amino acids. Germline V lookup: CDR1 SQVTM, CDR2 ANQGSEA. V gave up 6 bases and J gave up 6 bases, with 19 bases separating them. Written as DNA, the CDR3 is TGCAGCGTGGACGGTGACAGCTGGGTTGATACGCAGTATTTT. Translation: CSVDGDSWVDTQYF.

CDR3 in amino acids: CASSSAGTVNSPLHF. Written as DNA, the CDR3 is TGTGCCAGCAGTTCCGCCGGGACAGTCAATTCACCCCTCCACTTT. The chain recombines TRBV28 with TRBJ1-6; 7 bases line up with TRBD1. Trimming took 4 bases from V and 7 from J; bases not matched to a gene: 7. The CDR3 has 15 amino acids. The V gene's germline CDR1 is MDHEN and CDR2 SYDVKM.

The rearrangement uses TRBV5-6 and TRBJ1-2; D possibly corresponds to TRBD1 (6 bases). Germline V lookup: CDR1 SGHDT, CDR2 YYEEEE. The length of the CDR3 is 13 residues. The germline V and J ends were trimmed by 4 bases and 7 bases, with 14 bases remaining between them. The CDR3 here is CASSLPRGGGYTF. CDR3 coding DNA: TGTGCCAGCAGCCTGCCCAGGGGCGGTGGCTACACCTTC.

CDR3 residues: CASSQGGGRAYEQFF. In nucleotides, the CDR3 is TGCGCCAGCAGCCAAGGGGGCGGGAGGGCCTATGAGCAGTTCTTC. The chain joins TRBV4-1 to TRBJ2-1; 9 nucleotides match TRBD2. The CDR3 spans 15 residues. J was trimmed by 8 bases and V by 1 base; bases with no gene match: 6. Looked up from germline, CDR1 is MGHRA and CDR2 is YSYEKL.

The chain is built from TRBV6-5 and TRBJ2-5; D gene ambiguous. The end of the DNA fits TRBJ2-7 better, so the J call may be wrong. The CDR3 runs to 15 residues. Germline CDR1 reads MNHEY; CDR2 reads SVGAGI. CDR3 sequence: CASSYLPENSYEQYF. DNA of the CDR3: TGTGCCAGCAGTTACTTGCCGGAGAACTCCTACGAGCAGTACTTC.

The chain has TRBV27 and TRBJ2-7; 8 positions match TRBD2. The CDR3 is 15 residues long. Losses at the gene ends were 5 bases for V and 6 bases for J; bases not matched to a gene: 12. CDR1 and CDR2 from the germline V gene are MNHEY and SMNVEV (reference sequence). The CDR3 nucleotides read TGTGCCAGCAGTCCGCGGGCGGGGGGAATTACCGAGCAGTACTTC. Translated, it gives CASSPRAGGITEQYF.

The CDR3 region has the DNA TGTGCCAGTAGTACCCAGGACAGTCAGCCCCAGCATTTT. Its protein product is CASSTQDSQPQHF. The chain combines TRBV19 with TRBJ1-5, with D maybe TRBD1 (6 bases). This CDR3 spans 13 amino acids. V lost 4 bases to trimming and J lost 6 bases, with 10 bases between them. The germline gives CDR1 LNHDA, CDR2 SQIVND (reference sequence).

The V gene is TRBV4-3, the J gene TRBJ2-7, with D tentatively TRBD1 (5 bases). The CDR3 length is 18 residues. The germline CDR1 and CDR2 sequences are LGHNA and YSLEER. Trimming removed 1 base at V and 0 bases at J, with 19 bases between. The chain's CDR3 is CASSQGAPDIMSSYEQYF. The CDR3 DNA sequence: TGCGCCAGCAGCCAAGGGGCCCCGGACATAATGAGCTCCTACGAGCAGTACTTC.

V and J are TRBV7-2 and TRBJ1-5; no clear D. The CDR3 runs 15 residues. V was trimmed by 1 base and J by 4 bases, leaving 11 bases between them. The germline V gene encodes CDR1 SGHTA and CDR2 FQGNSA. DNA for the CDR3: TGTGCCAGCAGCTTAGAGATTCACGGGAATCAGCCCCAGCATTTT. Translating gives CASSLEIHGNQPQHF.

This chain links TRBV27 with TRBJ1-4; TRBD1 agrees at 8 bases. The CDR3 is made up of 15 amino acids. CDR1 is MNHEY and CDR2 is SMNVEV in the germline V gene (reference sequence). With V trimmed by 3 bases and J by 8 bases, 8 bases remained unmatched. CDR3 in amino acids: CASSFRTGSREKLFF. DNA of the CDR3: TGTGCCAGCAGTTTCCGGACAGGGTCCCGGGAAAAACTGTTTTTT.

The V gene is TRBV14, the J gene TRBJ2-5; 15 positions match TRBD2. V was pared by 4 bases and J by 4 bases, with 7 bases of the junction left unmatched. Germline values: CDR1 SGHDN, CDR2 FVKESK. The CDR3 extends over 17 amino acids. CDR3 sequence reads: CASSPGLAGGRRETQYF. CDR3 nucleotide sequence: TGTGCCAGCAGCCCCGGACTAGCGGGAGGGCGGAGAGAGACCCAGTACTTC.

V and J are TRBV10-3 and TRBJ2-5; tentatively, D is TRBD1 (5 bases). This CDR3 region has 14 residues. Between the trimmed V and J ends, which lost 7 bases and 5 bases, there was a span of 17 bases. Germline V CDR1 and CDR2: ENHRY, SYGVKD. The CDR3 DNA follows: TGTGCCATCAAGGTTGGCCCGGCAGGGGAGACCCAGTACTTC. Protein sequence: CAIKVGPAGETQYF.

V is TRBV5-1 and J is TRBJ2-3; 9 nucleotides line up with TRBD1. There are 14 residues in the CDR3. The germline CDR1 and CDR2 sequences are SGHRS and YFSETQ. V lost 4 bases to trimming and J lost 4 bases; unmatched junction nucleotides: 4. The chain's CDR3 is CASSPTGGSDTQYF. The CDR3 DNA reads TGCGCCAGCAGCCCGACAGGGGGATCAGATACGCAGTATTTT.

V gene TRBV19 combines with J gene TRBJ2-7; 11 bases fit TRBD2. Germline loops: CDR1 LNHDA, CDR2 SQIVND (reference sequence). The CDR3 is made up of 14 amino acids. Trimming removed 2 bases from V and 9 bases from J; junction bases left unmatched: 6. Written as DNA, the CDR3 is TGTGCCAGTAGTATAAGTACTAGCGGGAGTAGGCAGTACTTC. Protein: CASSISTSGSRQYF.

The chain joins TRBV15 to TRBJ2-5, with TRBD2 matching 8 bases. The V and J ends lost 0 bases and 5 bases, in that order; junction bases with no gene match: 11. CDR3 length: 17 amino acids. Germline CDR1 and CDR2: LNHNV and YYDKDF (reference sequence). CDR3 coding DNA: TGTGCCACCAGCAGAGACACCAATGGACTAGCTTCCGAGACCCAGTACTTC. Its translation is CATSRDTNGLASETQYF. Full variable domain (outside the CDR3, taken from reference TRBV15 and TRBJ2-5): DAMVIQNPRYQVTQFGKPVTLSCSQTLNHNVMYWYQQKSSQAPKLLFHYYDKDFNNEADTPDNFQSRRPNTSFCFLDIRSPGLGDTAMYLCATSRDTNGLASETQYFGPGTRLLVL.

The chain is built from TRBV9 and TRBJ2-7; TRBD1 aligns across 8 bases. Germline V gives CDR1 SGDLS, CDR2 YYNGEE. The CDR3 totals 14 residues. Trimming took 3 bases from V and 4 from J; bases not matched to a gene: 6. The CDR3 spells CASSADRGGYEQYF. In nucleotides, the CDR3 is TGTGCCAGCAGCGCTGACAGGGGCGGGTACGAGCAGTACTTC. The variable domain in full, completed from reference TRBV9 and TRBJ2-7, reads DSGVTQTPKHLITATGQRVTLRCSPRSGDLSVYWYQQSLDQGLQFLIQYYNGEERAKGNILERFSAQQFPDLHSELNLSSLELGDSALYFCASSADRGGYEQYFGPGTRLTVT.

V and J are TRBV25-1 and TRBJ1-2; a weak D match, TRBD1 (6 bases). Looked up from germline, CDR1 is MGHDK and CDR2 is SYGVNS. V dropped 1 base and J dropped 7 bases, with 13 bases sitting between them. The length of the CDR3 is 14 residues. For the CDR3, the DNA is TGTGCCAGCAGTGAATTGCAGGGGAATGTTGGCTACACCTTC. Its protein is CASSELQGNVGYTF.

V gene TRBV27 combines with J gene TRBJ2-6; 8 nucleotides align to TRBD2. This CDR3 has 17 residues. Germline V gene sequence: CDR1 MNHEY, CDR2 SMNVEV (reference sequence). The V and J ends lost 6 bases and 0 bases, in that order; junction bases with no gene match: 7. The CDR3 region is CASSIAGFSSGANVLTF. CDR3 nucleotide sequence: TGTGCCAGCAGCATAGCGGGGTTCAGCTCTGGGGCCAACGTCCTGACTTTC.

V gene TRBV19 combines with J gene TRBJ2-7; D is possibly TRBD1 (5 bases). CDR1 is LNHDA, CDR2 SQIVND, per germline (reference sequence). The CDR3 extends over 13 amino acids. Trimming took off 5 bases at V and 3 bases at J, with 11 bases between the two ends. CDR3 residues: CASSFGRDYEQYF. The DNA of the CDR3 is TGTGCCAGTAGTTTTGGCAGGGACTACGAGCAGTACTTC.

The chain links TRBV6-6 to TRBJ2-1; unclear D gene. Germline V gene data show CDR1 as MNHNY and CDR2 as SVGAGI (reference sequence). This CDR3 has 14 amino acids. V was cut by 7 bases and J by 1 base, with 11 bases left in between. CDR3 sequence reads: CASTPAGSYNEQFF. The CDR3 DNA follows: TGTGCCAGCACCCCCGCCGGGTCCTACAATGAGCAGTTCTTC.

The rearrangement links TRBV7-2 to TRBJ2-1; 13 bases fit TRBD2. Germline V lookup: CDR1 SGHTA, CDR2 FQGNSA. Trimming cost V 3 bases and J 10 bases; bases outside gene matches: 6. There are 15 residues in the CDR3. CDR3 sequence reads: CASSLTSGGSREQFF. The DNA for the CDR3 is TGTGCCAGCAGCTTGACTAGCGGGGGGTCCCGGGAGCAGTTCTTC.

J is TRBJ2-1 and V is TRBV11-3; 10 positions match TRBD2. CDR3 size: 17 residues. J gave up 0 bases and V 3 bases, and 5 bases lay outside the gene matches. Germline CDR1 and CDR2: SGHNT and YENEEA. The CDR3 nucleotides are TGTGCCAGCAGCTTGAGTAGCGGGAGGTACTCCTACAATGAGCAGTTCTTC. Translation gives CASSLSSGRYSYNEQFF.